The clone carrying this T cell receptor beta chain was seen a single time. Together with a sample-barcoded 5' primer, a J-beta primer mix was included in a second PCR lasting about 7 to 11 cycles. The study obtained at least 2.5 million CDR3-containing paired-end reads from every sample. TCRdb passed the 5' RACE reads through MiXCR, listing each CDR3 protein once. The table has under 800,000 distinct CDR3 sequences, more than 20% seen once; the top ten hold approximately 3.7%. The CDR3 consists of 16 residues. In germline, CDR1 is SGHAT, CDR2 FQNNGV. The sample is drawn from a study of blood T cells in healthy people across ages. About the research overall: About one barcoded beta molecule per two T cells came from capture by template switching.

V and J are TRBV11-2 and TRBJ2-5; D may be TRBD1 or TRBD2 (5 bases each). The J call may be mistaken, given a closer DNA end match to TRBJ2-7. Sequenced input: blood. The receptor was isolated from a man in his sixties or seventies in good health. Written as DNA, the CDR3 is TGTGCCAGCAGCGGGACGAAGTCAAGCATAGCCTACGAGCAGTACTTC. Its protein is CASSGTKSSIAYEQYF.